This is a list of T cell receptor beta chains from one sample in a study of T cell responses to AZD1222 COVID-19 vaccine. Sequencing used immunoSEQ multiplex PCR; TCRdb keeps in-frame clones, though not all of them. Of about 120,000 clones listed, about 86% are singletons. Source: peripheral blood, taken on day 0 of AZD1222 vaccination. These receptors all come from an adult in good health. CDR3s include the opening cysteine and the closing phenylalanine or tryptophan. The D gene is left open where the match is weak. Clone size is shown for a subset of rows, as once, few, many or a class of expanded clone.

clone_size j_call v_call d_call cdr3_aa cdr3_nt
few TRBJ2-3 TRBV4-1 NA CASSRAGLTDTQYF TGCGCCAGCAGCCGGGCGGGTCTCACAGATACGCAGTATTTT
once TRBJ2-7 TRBV3-1/TRBV3-2 NA CASSSGEDYEQYF TGTGCCAGCAGCTCCGGGGAGGACTACGAGCAGTACTTC
NA TRBJ1-5 TRBV19 NA CASSIPKGNAWPQHF TGTGCCAGTAGTATCCCCAAAGGGAATGCATGGCCCCAGCATTTT
NA TRBJ2-7 TRBV7-2 TRBD2 CASSQLAGGPGEQYF TGTGCCAGCAGCCAATTAGCGGGAGGGCCGGGGGAGCAGTACTTC
NA TRBJ2-5 TRBV29-1 NA CSVESDGKTQYF TGCAGCGTTGAATCGGACGGAAAGACCCAGTACTTC
few TRBJ2-3 TRBV29-1 TRBD2 CSGGLAGRQYF TGCAGCGGTGGACTAGCGGGAAGGCAGTATTTT
NA TRBJ2-1 TRBV28 NA CASSFFSAGLNNEQFF TGTGCCAGCAGTTTTTTCTCGGCAGGACTGAACAATGAGCAGTTCTTC
NA TRBJ2-2 TRBV18 NA CASSPPTGWNTGELFF TGTGCCAGCTCACCACCGACGGGGTGGAACACCGGGGAGCTGTTTTTT
NA TRBJ2-1 TRBV2 TRBD1 CASSTGVGEQFF TGTGCCAGCAGCACAGGGGTAGGTGAGCAGTTCTTC
NA TRBJ1-3 TRBV6-5 TRBD1 CASSPTGGGNTIYF TGTGCCAGCAGCCCCACAGGGGGCGGAAACACCATATATTTT
NA TRBJ1-1 TRBV7-9 TRBD1 CASSPQGGNTEAFF TGTGCCAGCAGCCCCCAGGGGGGGAACACTGAAGCTTTCTTT
NA TRBJ2-3 TRBV10-2 TRBD2 CASSRSSGPSDTQYF TGCGCCAGCAGTAGGTCTAGCGGGCCCTCAGATACGCAGTATTTT
NA TRBJ2-5 TRBV19 TRBD1 CASTSGGAALQETQYF TGTGCCAGCACGTCAGGGGGCGCGGCCCTACAAGAGACCCAGTACTTC
NA TRBJ2-1 TRBV5-8 NA CASSVDSLDEQFF TGTGCCAGCAGCGTCGACTCTTTGGATGAGCAGTTCTTC
NA TRBJ2-3 TRBV6-2/TRBV6-3 NA CASSRGVAADTQYF TGTGCCAGCAGTCGCGGAGTAGCGGCAGATACGCAGTATTTT
NA TRBJ1-5 TRBV2 NA CASIGAQPGPQHF TGTGCCAGCATAGGGGCTCAACCTGGGCCCCAGCATTTT
NA TRBJ2-5 TRBV19 NA CASSIRGIETQYF TGTGCCAGTAGTATAAGGGGGATTGAGACCCAGTACTTC
NA TRBJ1-3 TRBV7-4 NA CASSCFGAKTRSGNTIYF TGTGCCAGCAGCTGTTTTGGTGCCAAGACGAGGAGTGGAAACACCATATATTTT
NA TRBJ2-5 TRBV6-5 NA CASSPLVETQYF TGTGCCAGCAGTCCGCTGGTAGAGACCCAGTACTTC
few TRBJ2-2 TRBV28 NA CASSGQTKNTGELFF TGTGCCAGCAGCGGACAGACTAAGAACACCGGGGAGCTGTTTTTT
NA TRBJ2-1 TRBV5-4 NA CASSPPVHNEQFF TGTGCCAGCAGCCCCCCCGTACACAATGAGCAGTTCTTC
NA TRBJ1-4 TRBV19 NA CASSIDRGANEKLFF TGTGCCAGTAGTATCGATCGGGGAGCTAATGAAAAACTGTTTTTT
few TRBJ2-1 TRBV7-8 TRBD2 CASSFTSAPGNEQFF TGTGCCAGCAGCTTCACTAGCGCCCCGGGCAATGAGCAGTTCTTC